The entry that follows covers one T cell receptor beta chain sequence. This record comes from a study of T cell changes during pregnancy in multiple sclerosis. V shed 5 bases and J 7 bases; nucleotides not matched to a gene: 8. CDR3 length: 14 amino acids. Germline V gene lookup returns CDR1 MNHEY and CDR2 SMNVEV (reference sequence). The assay was immunoSEQ multiplex PCR, and TCRdb's table has in-frame clones only and misses some. The sample holds around 55,000 clones, roughly 93% seen once. This receptor was taken from a female donor with multiple sclerosis, enrolled in a pregnancy study. The sequences come from CD8+ T cells from peripheral blood mononuclear cells, collected in the second trimester of pregnancy. The chain uses TRBV27 and TRBJ2-1; 7 bases match TRBD1. The CDR3 reads CASSPAVQGNEQFF. The CDR3, as DNA: TGTGCCAGCAGTCCCGCCGTACAGGGGAATGAGCAGTTCTTC.